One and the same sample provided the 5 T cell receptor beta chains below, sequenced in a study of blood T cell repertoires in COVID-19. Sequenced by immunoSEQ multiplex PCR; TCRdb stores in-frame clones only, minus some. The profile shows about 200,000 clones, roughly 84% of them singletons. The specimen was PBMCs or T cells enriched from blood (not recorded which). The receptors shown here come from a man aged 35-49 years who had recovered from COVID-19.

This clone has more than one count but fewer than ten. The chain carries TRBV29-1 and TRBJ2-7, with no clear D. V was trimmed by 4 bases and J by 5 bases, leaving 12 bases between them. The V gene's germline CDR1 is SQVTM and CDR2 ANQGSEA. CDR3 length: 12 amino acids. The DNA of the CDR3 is TGCAGCGTTGTCCCTTCAGGTAACGAGCAGTACTTC. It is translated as CSVVPSGNEQYF.

The CDR3 is CASSGRVRQPQHF. The CDR3, as DNA: TGTGCCAGCAGTGGCAGGGTGAGGCAGCCCCAGCATTTT. The chain combines TRBV27 with TRBJ1-5; a weak D match, TRBD1 (5 bases). Germline CDR1 MNHEY, CDR2 SMNVEV (reference sequence). This CDR3 has 13 residues. V lost 5 bases, J lost 7 bases, and 12 bases lay in between.

This CDR3 is CASSLVARSEQYF. The CDR3, as DNA: TGTGCCAGCAGTTTGGTTGCTAGGAGCGAGCAGTACTTC. The chain recombines TRBV12-3 or TRBV12-4 with TRBJ2-7, with D hard to call. The ends were cut back, 3 bases at V and 6 bases at J, with 12 bases in the middle. CDR3 length equals 13 residues.

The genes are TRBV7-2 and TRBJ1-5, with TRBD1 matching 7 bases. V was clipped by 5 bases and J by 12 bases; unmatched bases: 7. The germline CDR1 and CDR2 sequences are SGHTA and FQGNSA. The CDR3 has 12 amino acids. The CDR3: CASSPQGGDQHF. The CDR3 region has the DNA TGTGCCAGCAGCCCGCAGGGGGGAGACCAGCATTTT.

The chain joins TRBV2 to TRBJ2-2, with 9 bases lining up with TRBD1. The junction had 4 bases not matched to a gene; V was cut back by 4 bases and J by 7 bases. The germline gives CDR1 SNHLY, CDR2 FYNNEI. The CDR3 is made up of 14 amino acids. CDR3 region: CASSGLDRGGELFF. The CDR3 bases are TGTGCCAGCAGTGGTTTGGACAGGGGCGGGGAGCTGTTTTTT.